This TCR beta chain was sequenced during a study of cytomegalovirus exposure and HLA in healthy donors (dated by TCRdb to 2016 to 2017). For the wider study: In an earlier analysis of several hundred of the donors, 276 Gb of sequence data and approximately 100 million unique TCR beta sequences from 180 million or so T cells were reported. HLA typing covered class I and class II loci at four-digit resolution. A separate validation cohort of 90 to 150 different subjects was used in addition to the 666-subject first cohort. The study used immunosequencing to profile the T cell repertoires of approximately 640 subjects and linked those repertoires to cytomegalovirus serostatus. Roughly 5 DR-DQ haplotypes were handled as single units for association and clustering because linkage in the cohort was strong. Typing coverage varied by locus: roughly 620-640 donors for A, B, C, DRB1 and DQB1; some 520 for DQA1; 606 for DPA1; around 490 for DPB1. An early release covering roughly 600 HLA-typed donors comprised roughly 300 gigabases of sequencing data and around 85 million unique TCR sequences. The study was designed to test whether signatures of past pathogen exposure could be identified by cataloging public T cell receptors. To decide whether each TCR beta V gene segment behaved as functional or pseudogenic, an earlier analysis of fewer than 750 of the donors relied on high-throughput TCR beta sequencing. Genome-wide SNP genotypes for about 65% of the roughly 700 donors were used in a later genetic analysis, which treated that subset as a discovery cohort. A later analysis re-analyzed previously published TCR beta repertoires from 666 donors and added high-resolution HLA genotyping to study TCR occurrence patterns. To predict cytomegalovirus infection status, the study brought together high-throughput TCR immunosequencing, statistical association of individual TCRs with disease status, and machine learning. Alongside the repertoire data, information on donor age, sex, ethnicity and CMV serostatus was compiled. Rather than using new phenotypic data, the later analysis identified candidate immune exposures from TCR beta sequences and from how often those sequences occurred across donors. Every discovery cohort repertoire had been produced on one sequencing platform. The genetic ancestry cluster associated with self-reported Caucasian donors included roughly 84% of the 300 to 400 genotyped donors. Across 398 genotyped donors of the cohort, an average of about 250,000 unique TCR beta nucleotide sequences per donor were sequenced, and approximately 17% of those sequences were non-productive.

In total, about 650 healthy bone marrow donors made up the cohort. At the time of sampling, every cohort member was nominally healthy, though immune exposures that went unrecorded were likely present. The donor tested CMV seronegative and was one of the 352 seronegative cohort members. Each donor provided a peripheral blood sample, and peripheral blood mononuclear cells were used for TCR beta sequencing. Genomic DNA was extracted from the blood cell samples with the Qiagen DNeasy Blood Extraction Kit. What the authors observed across the whole study: Immune exposure information for the cohort was limited to CMV serostatus. In a later analysis, HLA-associated TCR beta chains were found to be more clonally expanded and to have lower generation probabilities than equally common non-associated chains. Broadly in line with IMGT annotations, most TCR beta V segments showed up in productive rearrangements about 87% or about 30% of the time in an earlier analysis of some 590 of the donors. According to a later analysis, TCR association rates differed among HLA loci, with DRB1 alleles showing the most associated TCRs and HLA-C alleles showing the fewest. According to the authors, the approach could potentially be generalized to other disease states and immunological phenotypes. In vitro tests confirmed that a few of the cytomegalovirus-associated TCR beta chains recognize cytomegalovirus antigens. Because counts were too low, roughly 16 rarely observed V segments, including chromosome 9 orphons, were left out of the earlier analysis of 500 to 750 of the donors. A later genetic analysis reported fewer N-insertions in productive TCRs among donors in an Asian-associated ancestry cluster than the roughly 700-donor mean. The study gave a list of under 200 TCR beta chains associated with cytomegalovirus. Linkage disequilibrium might explain the correlated functional status among segregating V segments, but an unknown experimental factor could not be ruled out. A later analysis reported that several top co-occurrence clusters appeared linked to parvovirus B19, influenza, CMV and Epstein-Barr virus. A later genetic analysis associated a missense DCLRE1C variant with V-gene and J-gene trimming of TCR beta chains, and an independent cohort replicated the association. Most CMV-associated TCR beta chains appeared to be HLA-restricted in a later analysis, and the HLA associations seemed to be driven largely by CMV exposure. Most TCR sequences were seen in very few donors, while some public TCRs were found in many individuals. In a later analysis, about 16,000 TCR beta sequences were associated with specific HLA alleles at a false discovery rate of 0.05. HLA typing was unavailable for some donors at each locus, so association tests used only the typed subset. Only TCR beta chains were sequenced in this cohort, and the absence of alpha or paired-chain data limited detectable features. A further reported finding was that TCR beta sequences accurately predicted the HLA-A and HLA-B alleles for most subjects in the first cohort. The sequencing pipeline was judged likely to have produced a cluster of highly shared sequence variants as a technical artifact. When HLA alleles, especially DR and DQ, strongly co-occurred, TCR associations were difficult to assign to individual alleles. The classifier was reported to diagnose cytomegalovirus status with high specificity and sensitivity in both the original and validation cohorts. Sequencing depth was assumed to be roughly uniform across donors in the presence/absence analyses, though that assumption may not hold. The 87-base-pair reads could not distinguish some IMGT-functional V segments, including TRBV6-2 and TRBV6-3, so those segments were excluded.

Receptor libraries were prepared by the immunoSEQ multiplex PCR assay. For the multiplex PCR, a mixture combining 60 forward primers for TCR Vbeta segments and 13 reverse primers for TCR Jbeta segments was used. A multiplex PCR assay on genomic DNA amplified the CDR3 region of rearranged TCR beta genes. Amplified TCR beta libraries were sequenced as 87-base-pair reads on the Illumina HiSeq System. On the study's bioinformatics: Across the 500 to 750 repertoires, a later analysis counted 78 million or so unique TCR beta chains, 9.5 million to 12 million of which were shared by at least two donors. Raw reads were error-corrected and collapsed into unique sequences with a nearest-neighbor algorithm that merged closely related sequences to remove PCR and sequencing errors. CDR3 sequences were aligned to IMGT reference sequences to assign V, D and J gene segments. For a sequence to be retained, a match of at least six nucleotides to both a V gene segment and a J gene segment was required. Rearrangements were classified as productive when the CDR3 lacked stop codons and remained in frame with V and J, and all other rearrangements were classified as non-productive. CDR3 was defined according to IMGT convention as the region running from the second conserved V-encoded cysteine to the conserved J-encoded phenylalanine. The earlier analysis of some 580 of the donors excluded any sequence lacking an unambiguous match to a single V gene segment. An earlier analysis of a few hundred of the donors classified V segments as functional when productive rearrangements were above 56.7% and as segregating when the standard deviation between donors was above 5%. A statistical classification framework was developed to diagnose cytomegalovirus status using the catalog of TCR beta chain sequences. A later analysis assigned V and J genes by comparing TCR nucleotide sequences with IMGT/GENE-DB human TR gene sequences. The TCRdist pipeline was used in a later analysis to assign CDR3 sequences and most-parsimonious VDJ recombination scenarios. A later analysis defined each TCR beta chain by its CDR3 amino acid sequence plus V-gene family, and excluded reads lacking a unique V-gene family. In a later analysis, fewer than 650 highly shared, low-generation-probability nucleotide sequences were removed to address suspected cross-contamination and a sequencing artifact. In a later analysis, a clonal expansion index for each public chain was calculated from normalized within-repertoire ranks of inferred template counts. In a later analysis, generation probabilities were computed using a VDJ recombination model fitted to out-of-frame rearrangements, and the results were checked against IGoR. Hypergeometric tests were used in a later analysis to score TCR-TCR, TCR-HLA and TCR-CMV co-occurrence, with a repertoire-size bias correction applied to the TCR pairs. To estimate false discovery rates, a later analysis permuted the HLA or CMV assignments 20 times. In a later analysis, co-occurring TCRs were grouped with DBSCAN, and TCRdist sequence similarity was added when clustering was performed within HLA-allele-positive subsets. Repertoires with fewer than 30,000 or more than 120,000 public chains were left out of co-occurrence clustering, as were about five repertoires with anomalous nucleotide sharing. In TCRdb, the immuneACCESS table is reduced to in-frame sequences with V and J assigned. These tables do not hold every clone; where another copy was compared, an unresolved V gene accounts for under half, and the others remain unexplained. The DNA was the basis for D and trimming; V, J and clone size are from that table. The sample table lists 180,000 or so clones, around 74% of them with a count of one. The ten largest clones capture around 3.1% of the sample.

As encoded in the germline V gene (reference sequence), CDR1 is GTSNPN while CDR2 is SVGIG. V is reduced by 2 bases and J by 4 bases, leaving a spacing of 5 bases between them. The cysteine opens and the phenylalanine closes a CDR3 of 12 amino acids. The sequence is cut down to CDR3 DNA, 36 bases in frame from base 1. Of note for this clone: It has no known antigen specificity. Per-base quality was not reported, and no clone a single base away is much larger than it.

Material: PBMCs. This receptor was obtained from a female donor in good health and CMV-seronegative. The rearrangement joined TRBV30 to TRBJ1-4, with the D gene not confidently named. The CDR3 has the sequence CAWSPRNEKLFF. The sequenced DNA is TGTGCCTGGAGTCCCCGTAATGAAAAACTGTTTTTT.